Listed here is a single TCR beta chain. This entry belongs to a study of blood T cell repertoires in COVID-19. Study-wide context: Samples of COVID-19 (acute and convalescent) were obtained from the United States, Italy and Spain. PBMCs, B-cell-depleted T cells, or T cells were the source of the cDNA or gDNA that made up the material.

Original methodology: Reference gene primer amplification yielded estimated nucleated cell counts. TCRdb's copy holds only in-frame clones and misses some; the assay was immunoSEQ multiplex PCR. The D gene and trimming were derived from the DNA, and the V and J assignments and clone size from that table. Of some 150,000 clones listed, roughly 77% are singletons. This CDR3 spans 15 amino acids. Germline assignment: CDR1 SGHVS and CDR2 FQNEAQ. The V and J ends lost 5 bases and 9 bases, in that order; junction bases with no gene match: 7. The sequencing input was peripheral blood. The rearrangement links TRBV7-8 to TRBJ2-1; 13 bases are shared with TRBD2. This TCR was recovered from a man between 60 and 70 years old with acute or convalescent COVID-19. This CDR3 reads CASSTGTSGNGEQFF. Here the CDR3 DNA reads TGTGCCAGCAGCACTGGGACTAGCGGGAATGGTGAGCAGTTCTTC.